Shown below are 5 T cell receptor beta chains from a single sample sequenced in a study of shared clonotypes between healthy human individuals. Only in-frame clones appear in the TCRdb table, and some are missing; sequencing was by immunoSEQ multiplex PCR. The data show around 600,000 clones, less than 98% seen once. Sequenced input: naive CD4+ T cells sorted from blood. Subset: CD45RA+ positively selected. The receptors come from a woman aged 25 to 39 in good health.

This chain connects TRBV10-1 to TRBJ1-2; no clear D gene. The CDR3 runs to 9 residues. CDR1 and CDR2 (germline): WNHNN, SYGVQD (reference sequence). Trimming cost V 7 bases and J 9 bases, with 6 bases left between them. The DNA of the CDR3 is TGCGCCAGCATTCCCTGCTACACCTTC. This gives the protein CASIPCYTF.

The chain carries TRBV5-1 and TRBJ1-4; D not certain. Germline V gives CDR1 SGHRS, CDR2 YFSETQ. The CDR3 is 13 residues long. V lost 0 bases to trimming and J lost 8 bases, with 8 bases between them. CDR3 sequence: CASSLGAYEKLFF. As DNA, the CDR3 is TGCGCCAGCAGCTTGGGCGCATACGAAAAACTGTTTTTT.

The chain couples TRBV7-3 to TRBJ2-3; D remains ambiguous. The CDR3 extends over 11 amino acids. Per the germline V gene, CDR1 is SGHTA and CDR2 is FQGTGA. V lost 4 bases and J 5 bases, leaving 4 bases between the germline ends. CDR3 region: CASSSQDTQYF. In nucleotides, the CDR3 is TGTGCCAGCAGCTCCCAAGATACGCAGTATTTT. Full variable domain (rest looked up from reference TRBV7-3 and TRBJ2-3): GAGVSQTPSNKVTEKGKYVELRCDPISGHTALYWYRQSLGQGPEFLIYFQGTGAADDSGLPNDRFFAVRPEGSVSTLKIQRTERGDSAVYLCASSSQDTQYFGPGTRLTVL.

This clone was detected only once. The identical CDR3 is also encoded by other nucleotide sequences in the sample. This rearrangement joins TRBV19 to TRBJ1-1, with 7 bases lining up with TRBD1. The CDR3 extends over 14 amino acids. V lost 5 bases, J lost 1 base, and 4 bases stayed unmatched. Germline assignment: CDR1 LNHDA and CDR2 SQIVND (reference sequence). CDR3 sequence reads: CASSYRTGNTEAFF. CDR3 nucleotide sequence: TGTGCCAGTAGTTATAGGACAGGGAACACTGAAGCTTTCTTT. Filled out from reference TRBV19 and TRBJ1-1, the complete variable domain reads DGGITQSPKYLFRKEGQNVTLSCEQNLNHDAMYWYRQDPGQGLRLIYYSQIVNDFQKGDIAEGYSVSREKKESFPLTVTSAQKNPTAFYLCASSYRTGNTEAFFGQGTRLTVV.

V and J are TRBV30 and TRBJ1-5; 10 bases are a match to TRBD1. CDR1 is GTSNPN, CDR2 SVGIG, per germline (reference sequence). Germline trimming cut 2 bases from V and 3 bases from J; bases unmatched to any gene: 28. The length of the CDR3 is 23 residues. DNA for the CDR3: TGTGCCTGGAGTTTCACACAGGGGAGCTGTAACATTGTGGGGACAGGGGCCAATCAGCCCCAGCATTTT. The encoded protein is CAWSFTQGSCNIVGTGANQPQHF.